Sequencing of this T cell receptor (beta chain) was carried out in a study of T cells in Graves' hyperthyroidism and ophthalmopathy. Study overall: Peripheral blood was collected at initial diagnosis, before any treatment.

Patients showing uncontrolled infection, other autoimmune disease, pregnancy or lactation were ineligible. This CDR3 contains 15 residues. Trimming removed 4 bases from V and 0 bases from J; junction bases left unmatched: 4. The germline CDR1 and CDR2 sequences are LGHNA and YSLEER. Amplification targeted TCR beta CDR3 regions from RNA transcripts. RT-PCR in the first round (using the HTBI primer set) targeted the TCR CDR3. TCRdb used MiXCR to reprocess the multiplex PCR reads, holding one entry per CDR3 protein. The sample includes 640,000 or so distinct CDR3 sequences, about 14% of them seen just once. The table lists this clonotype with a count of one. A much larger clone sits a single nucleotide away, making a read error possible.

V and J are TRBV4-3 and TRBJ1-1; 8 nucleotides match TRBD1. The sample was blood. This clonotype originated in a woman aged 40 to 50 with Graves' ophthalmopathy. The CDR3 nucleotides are TGCGCCAGCAGCCCCCACAGGGGGGTGAACACTGAAGCTTTCTTT. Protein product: CASSPHRGVNTEAFF.